These 9 T cell receptor beta chains originate from one sample sequenced in a study of neurological immune-mediated disorders. One entry per CDR3 protein results from TCRdb running MiXCR on the 5' RACE reads. Of tens of thousands of distinct CDR3 sequences listed, 2.5% to 3% are singletons. Sequencing was carried out using PBMCs. The receptors come from a woman aged 30 to 39 with multiple sclerosis.

There are many counts of this clonotype. The CDR3 protein is CASTPHGLSEQYF. As DNA, the CDR3 is TGTGCCAGCACCCCCCATGGGCTAAGCGAGCAGTACTTC. The V call is TRBV27, the J call TRBJ2-7; D ambiguous. The germline gives CDR1 MNHEY, CDR2 SMNVEV (reference sequence). With 7 bases removed from V and 6 bases from J, the gap between germline ends came to 16 bases. The CDR3 is made up of 13 amino acids.

At least ten counts were recorded for this clonotype. The V and J genes are TRBV20-1 and TRBJ2-1; TRBD2 matches at 9 bases. The CDR3 is 14 residues long. Germline CDR1 DFQATT, CDR2 SNEGSKA (reference sequence). The J segment lost 5 bases and the V segment lost 3 bases, leaving 5 bases of the junction unmatched. The CDR3 DNA reads TGCAGTGCTAGGACTAGCGGTAGAGACAATGAGCAGTTCTTC. This translates into CSARTSGRDNEQFF.

This clonotype was recorded at least ten times. The chain joins TRBV7-2 to TRBJ2-5; perhaps D is TRBD1 or TRBD2 (5 bases each). The V gene's germline CDR1 is SGHTA and CDR2 FQGNSA. The CDR3 sequence is 16 residues long. Trimming shortened V by 1 base and J by 4 bases, and 16 bases separated the two germline ends. The CDR3 sequence: CASSLVGTEPRETQYF. DNA of the CDR3: TGTGCCAGCAGCTTAGTGGGGACGGAACCTAGAGAGACCCAGTACTTC.

This clonotype was counted ten times or more. V usage is TRBV11-3 and J usage is TRBJ2-6, with D hard to call. V was pared by 5 bases and J by 0 bases, with 2 bases between. Germline CDR1 is SGHNT and CDR2 is YENEEA. The CDR3 has 13 residues. The CDR3 loop reads CASSLSGANVLTF. The CDR3, as DNA: TGTGCCAGCAGCCTCTCTGGGGCCAACGTCCTGACTTTC.

This clonotype was seen ten or more times. The chain uses TRBV28 and TRBJ1-6; D is unresolved. CDR3 length: 12 residues. V lost 7 bases and J lost 7, with 8 bases in between. CDR1 and CDR2 from the germline V gene are MDHEN and SYDVKM. The CDR3 DNA reads as TGTGCCAGCACGGAAAACAATTCACCCCTCCACTTT. This gives the protein CASTENNSPLHF.

This clonotype was detected ten times or more. The V call is TRBV12-3 or TRBV12-4, the J call TRBJ2-5; D is perhaps TRBD1 or TRBD2 (6 bases each). Trimming removed 0 bases from V and 5 bases from J, with 7 bases in between. The CDR3 contains 13 residues. CDR3 sequence (DNA): TGTGCCAGCAGTTTAGCAGGGGGGGAGACCCAGTACTTC. Its protein product is CASSLAGGETQYF.

Many counts were recorded for this clonotype. The J gene is TRBJ2-7, the V gene TRBV7-2; D not certain. CDR1 is SGHTA and CDR2 is FQGNSA in the germline V gene. The CDR3 totals 13 residues. The V and J ends lost 4 bases and 3 bases respectively, with 10 bases between them. The CDR3 DNA sequence: TGTGCCAGCAGCTCCCCCTCTGACTACGAGCAGTACTTC. Translated: CASSSPSDYEQYF.

This clonotype was recorded many times. The rearrangement uses TRBV5-5 and TRBJ1-1, with D possibly matching TRBD1 (6 bases). The CDR3 spans 13 residues. The V and J ends lost 2 bases and 8 bases respectively, with 13 bases between them. Per the germline V gene, CDR1 is SGHKS and CDR2 is YYEKEE (reference sequence). CDR3 sequence (DNA): TGTGCCAGCAGCTTAAATGGGGGCAGAGAAGCTTTCTTT. Encoded protein: CASSLNGGREAFF.

The table lists this clonotype with many counts. V gene TRBV7-9 combines with J gene TRBJ2-1; 10 bases agree with TRBD2. Germline-derived CDR1 and CDR2 are SEHNR and FQNEAQ (reference sequence). V gave up 0 bases and J gave up 7 bases; unmatched junction bases: 9. CDR3 length equals 17 residues. This CDR3 is CASSLAFTSGVSNEQFF. For the CDR3, the DNA is TGTGCCAGCAGCTTAGCGTTCACTAGCGGGGTTAGTAATGAGCAGTTCTTC.